These 20 T cell receptor beta chains were sequenced from one sample in a study of cytomegalovirus exposure and HLA in healthy donors. Profiling relied on immunoSEQ multiplex PCR, and the TCRdb table lists in-frame clones only, not all of them. This sample carries some 88,000 clones, around 96% of them seen once, and the ten largest clones take 0.6% to 0.95%. The specimen sequenced was PBMCs. The receptors here all came from a man in his late teens or twenties in good health and CMV-seronegative.

The CDR3 sequence: CASSLVAGGLTEAFF. CDR3 DNA sequence: TGTGCCAGCAGCTTAGTCGCAGGAGGGCTCACTGAAGCTTTCTTT. The J gene is TRBJ1-1, the V gene TRBV7-2; D remains unclear. Germline CDR1 reads SGHTA; CDR2 reads FQGNSA. The V and J ends lost 1 base and 4 bases respectively, with 13 bases between them. The length of the CDR3 is 15 residues.

V gene TRBV5-1 combines with J gene TRBJ2-7; TRBD2 agrees at 7 bases. The CDR3 loop spans 13 amino acids. CDR1 and CDR2 (germline): SGHRS, YFSETQ. The trim removed 2 bases at V and 2 bases at J, leaving 1 base unmatched. As DNA, the CDR3 is TGCGCCAGCAGCTTCAGCGGGACCTACGAGCAGTACTTC. Translating it yields CASSFSGTYEQYF.

The J gene is TRBJ2-5, the V gene TRBV18; D might be TRBD2 (6 bases). Trimming removed 3 bases at V and 5 bases at J, with 16 bases between. This CDR3 has 15 amino acids. CDR1 and CDR2 (germline): KGHSH, LQKENI. This chain's CDR3 is CASSPGWGVGETQYF. As DNA, the CDR3 is TGTGCCAGCTCACCCGGTTGGGGGGTCGGGGAGACCCAGTACTTC. Full variable domain (rest looked up from reference TRBV18 and TRBJ2-5): NAGVMQNPRHLVRRRGQEARLRCSPMKGHSHVYWYRQLPEEGLKFMVYLQKENIIDESGMPKERFSAEFPKEGPSILRIQQVVRGDSAAYFCASSPGWGVGETQYFGPGTRLLVL.

V usage is TRBV2 and J usage is TRBJ2-1, with 11 nucleotides matching TRBD2. The ends lost 5 bases at V and 8 bases at J; junction bases unmatched: 5. In germline, CDR1 is SNHLY, CDR2 FYNNEI. The CDR3 is made up of 14 amino acids. The CDR3 region is CASSTSGREHEQFF. As DNA, the CDR3 is TGTGCCAGCAGTACTAGCGGGAGAGAGCATGAGCAGTTCTTC.

The chain uses TRBV10-1 and TRBJ2-3; 14 bases map to TRBD2. Germline-derived CDR1 and CDR2 are WNHNN and SYGVQD (reference sequence). V lost 3 bases, J lost 1 base, and 3 bases stayed unmatched. The CDR3 is 17 residues long. The CDR3 DNA reads as TGCGCCAGCAGTGAAGGGACTAGCGGGAGCGGCACAGATACGCAGTATTTT. Its protein product is CASSEGTSGSGTDTQYF.

This clone was seen once. The chain links TRBV29-1 to TRBJ1-1, with D possibly matching TRBD1 (5 bases). Per germline, CDR1 SQVTM and CDR2 ANQGSEA. The length of the CDR3 is 14 residues. The ends were cut back, 7 bases at V and 2 bases at J, with 17 bases in the middle. The CDR3 sequence: CSALHRDLNTEAFF. The CDR3 DNA follows: TGCAGCGCCCTACACCGGGACTTAAACACTGAAGCTTTCTTT.

The J gene is TRBJ1-1, the V gene TRBV27; possible D gene TRBD1, 6 bases. The CDR3 is 14 residues long. Germline V gene sequence: CDR1 MNHEY, CDR2 SMNVEV (reference sequence). Trimming shortened V by 7 bases and J by 7 bases, and 19 bases separated the two germline ends. In nucleotides, the CDR3 is TGTGCCAGCATCCCAAACAGGGTCCTTGGTGAAGCTTTCTTT. Encoded protein: CASIPNRVLGEAFF.

The rearrangement uses TRBV11-3 and TRBJ2-3; D unclear. Between the trimmed V and J ends, which lost 1 base and 4 bases, there was a span of 3 bases. Germline CDR1 and CDR2: SGHNT and YENEEA. The CDR3 runs to 12 residues. The DNA of the CDR3 is TGTGCCAGCAGCTTAGTCGCAGATACGCAGTATTTT. Protein: CASSLVADTQYF.

This rearrangement joins TRBV5-6 to TRBJ2-3; 8 positions agree with TRBD2. In germline, CDR1 is SGHDT, CDR2 YYEEEE. The junction had 12 bases not matched to a gene; V was cut back by 10 bases and J by 5 bases. This CDR3 has 14 residues. The CDR3 bases are TGTGCCTCAGAACTAGCGGTCGAAGGAGATACGCAGTATTTT. The encoded protein is CASELAVEGDTQYF.

The chain combines TRBV27 with TRBJ1-5; 8 nucleotides agree with TRBD1. From germline, CDR1 is MNHEY and CDR2 SMNVEV (reference sequence). The J segment lost 2 bases and the V segment lost 6 bases, leaving 3 bases of the junction unmatched. The CDR3 has 14 residues. The CDR3 nucleotides are TGTGCCAGCAGAACAGGGGGGGGCAATCAGCCCCAGCATTTT. Protein sequence: CASRTGGGNQPQHF.

The V call is TRBV18, the J call TRBJ2-1, with D possibly being TRBD2 (6 bases). This CDR3 region has 17 residues. The germline V and J ends were trimmed by 5 bases and 0 bases, with 17 bases remaining between them. The V gene's germline CDR1 is KGHSH and CDR2 LQKENI. Here the CDR3 reads CASSSSGLTSSYNEQFF. CDR3 coding DNA: TGTGCCAGCTCATCGTCGGGACTCACGAGCTCCTACAATGAGCAGTTCTTC.

The J gene is TRBJ2-3, the V gene TRBV7-2, with D perhaps matching TRBD1 (6 bases). The V end lost 5 bases, the J end lost 2 bases, and 17 bases lay between the germline ends. The length of the CDR3 is 16 residues. Looked up from germline, CDR1 is SGHTA and CDR2 is FQGNSA. CDR3 in DNA: TGTGCCAGCAGCCAGAGGGGTGGGACAAACACAGATACGCAGTATTTT. It encodes CASSQRGGTNTDTQYF. Complete variable domain (other parts from reference TRBV7-2 and TRBJ2-3): GAGVSQSPSNKVTEKGKDVELRCDPISGHTALYWYRQSLGQGLEFLIYFQGNSAPDKSGLPSDRFSAERTGGSVSTLTIQRTQQEDSAVYLCASSQRGGTNTDTQYFGPGTRLTVL.

The rearrangement uses TRBV27 and TRBJ2-3, with 7 bases lining up with TRBD2. CDR1 is MNHEY, CDR2 SMNVEV, per germline (reference sequence). V lost 3 bases and J lost 3; bases outside the gene matches: 12. The CDR3 loop spans 17 amino acids. The CDR3 DNA reads TGTGCCAGCAGTTTTGCGGGGGACGCCGCGTCGACAGATACGCAGTATTTT. Its translation is CASSFAGDAASTDTQYF.

This clone was counted once. The V gene is TRBV7-2, the J gene TRBJ1-4, with a weak D call TRBD1 (5 bases). In germline, CDR1 is SGHTA, CDR2 FQGNSA. The CDR3 runs to 15 residues. V lost 3 bases to trimming and J lost 2 bases, with 10 bases between them. In DNA form, the CDR3 reads TGTGCCAGCAGCTTCTCGGGGGGGACTAATGAAAAACTGTTTTTT. Its protein is CASSFSGGTNEKLFF.

This chain's CDR3 is CASSGDLAGARTGELFF. CDR3 in DNA: TGTGCCAGCAGCGGTGACTTAGCGGGAGCGAGGACCGGGGAGCTGTTTTTT. The chain recombines TRBV2 with TRBJ2-2; 9 bases align to TRBD2. The CDR3 is 17 residues long. CDR1 and CDR2 from the germline V gene are SNHLY and FYNNEI. The V segment lost 6 bases and the J segment 5 bases; nucleotides outside the gene matches: 13.

V is TRBV27 and J is TRBJ1-2; 7 bases fit TRBD1. Germline V gives CDR1 MNHEY, CDR2 SMNVEV (reference sequence). Unmatched junction bases numbered 8, after V lost 8 bases and J lost 5 bases. The CDR3 extends over 13 amino acids. Here the CDR3 reads CASARDSLYGYTF. CDR3 in DNA: TGTGCCAGCGCTAGGGACAGCCTTTATGGCTACACCTTC.

The rearrangement uses TRBV28 and TRBJ1-3; a weak D match, TRBD1 (6 bases). The CDR3 runs to 15 residues. Deletions cut 8 bases from V and 0 bases from J, with 14 bases between. CDR1 is MDHEN, CDR2 SYDVKM, per germline. CDR3 sequence reads: CASSDRFFSGNTIYF. In DNA form, the CDR3 reads TGTGCCAGCTCCGACAGGTTCTTCTCTGGAAACACCATATATTTT.

V is TRBV5-1 and J is TRBJ1-1; no definite D call. This CDR3 comprises 17 residues. V gave up 0 bases and J gave up 2 bases, with 17 bases separating them. Germline CDR1 and CDR2: SGHRS and YFSETQ. CDR3 sequence: CASSLGIGRTENTEAFF. CDR3 bases: TGCGCCAGCAGCTTGGGTATCGGGAGAACGGAAAACACTGAAGCTTTCTTT.

This chain uses TRBV6-1 with TRBJ2-6, with D perhaps matching TRBD2 (5 bases). The CDR3 extends over 15 amino acids. Trimming stripped 3 bases from V and 0 bases from J, with 6 bases between. In germline, CDR1 is MNHNS, CDR2 SASEGT. CDR3 nucleotides: TGTGCCAGCAGTGAGCGGGTCTCTGGGGCCAACGTCCTGACTTTC. This sequence encodes CASSERVSGANVLTF.

This clone was counted a single time. This chain connects TRBV7-9 to TRBJ2-1, with 9 bases matching TRBD2. The CDR3 spans 15 residues. The V gene end was trimmed by 5 bases and the J gene end by 5 bases; junction bases not matched to a gene: 7. Germline CDR1 reads SEHNR; CDR2 reads FQNEAQ (reference sequence). The CDR3: CASSRNSGSNNEQFF. CDR3 DNA: TGTGCCAGCAGCCGGAATAGCGGGAGCAACAATGAGCAGTTCTTC.